This T cell receptor beta chain was captured in a study of cytomegalovirus exposure and HLA in healthy donors. A multiplex PCR was run with 60 Vbeta primers and 13 Jbeta primers. Some clones are missing from TCRdb's copy, which holds only in-frame ones; the method was immunoSEQ multiplex PCR. Of 150,000 or so clones listed, roughly 80% are singletons. Trimming at V came to 7 bases and at J to 5 bases, leaving 8 bases not matched to a gene. Germline V gene data show CDR1 as SQVTM and CDR2 as ANQGSEA. There are 13 residues in the CDR3. A word on this clone: Its antigen remains unknown.

Broader study findings: The classifier reportedly diagnosed cytomegalovirus status with high sensitivity and specificity. Upon later analysis, HLA-associated TCR beta chains proved more clonally expanded than other, equally common chains.

This chain joins TRBV29-1 and TRBJ1-5, with 7 bases matching TRBD1. This clonotype was sampled from a man in his forties in good health and CMV-seropositive. Sequenced sample: PBMCs. CDR3 loop: CSGQGGADQPQHF. In DNA, the CDR3 is TGCAGCGGACAGGGTGGCGCGGATCAGCCCCAGCATTTT.